These T cell receptor beta chains were read from a single sample in a study of human CD8 memory T cell subsets. TCRdb reprocessed the 5' RACE reads; each CDR3 protein has one entry and no DNA is given. This table lists under 14,000 distinct CDR3 sequences. The sample comprised CD8+ T cells from PBMCs. These receptors came from a human donor in good health. Both conserved end residues are part of each CDR3. Not every row has a clone size; where given, it reads once, few, many or a size class.

cdr3_aa	j_call	clone_size	v_call
CASSFISYEQYF	TRBJ2-7	.	TRBV28
CASSLLSSGTFVTQYF	TRBJ2-3	.	TRBV28
CASSLAPRGSPLHF	TRBJ1-6	.	TRBV7-9
CASSGGLAEGHEQFF	TRBJ2-1	.	TRBV7-6
CASSLVASSNEQFF	TRBJ2-1	.	TRBV5-1
CASSYRGPNTEAFF	TRBJ1-1	.	TRBV5-1
CASSYSTLGQGLETQYF	TRBJ2-5	.	TRBV6-2/TRBV6-3
CASSPGTFTGELFF	TRBJ2-2	.	TRBV11-3
CAWRPALNEQFF	TRBJ2-1	large	TRBV30
CASSLTLGSNQPQHF	TRBJ1-5	.	TRBV5-1
CASSIRTRQETQYF	TRBJ2-5	.	TRBV19
CSGVDSYEQYF	TRBJ2-7	medium-sized	TRBV29-1
CASSMTSGNTDTQYF	TRBJ2-3	.	TRBV5-1
CASSLSGDTEKLFF	TRBJ1-4	medium-sized	TRBV5-6
CASSLAQMNTGELFF	TRBJ2-2	.	TRBV5-6
CAWRGTGPSGANVLTF	TRBJ2-6	.	TRBV30
CASSPAGGSYEQYF	TRBJ2-7	.	TRBV14
CASSLDEGTGELFF	TRBJ2-2	medium-sized	TRBV11-3
CASGGRRDYEQYF	TRBJ2-7	.	TRBV19
CASSQDIQGSPLHF	TRBJ1-6	.	TRBV4-1
CASSLRLGQGLTSGYEQYF	TRBJ2-7	medium-sized	TRBV28
CASSLPPRGGYHEQFF	TRBJ2-1	.	TRBV28
CATSDTNTGELFF	TRBJ2-2	.	TRBV24-1
CASSLTGTRQETQYF	TRBJ2-5	.	TRBV28
CASSLVEDEQYF	TRBJ2-7	.	TRBV5-1
CASSGSGPGNQPQHF	TRBJ1-5	.	TRBV7-8
CASSSAIAGGPYNEQFF	TRBJ2-1	.	TRBV12-3/TRBV12-4
CASKLPGLYLSGNTIYF	TRBJ1-3	.	TRBV5-1
CATSRPRGETQYF	TRBJ2-5	medium-sized	TRBV15
CASSSIAEKRRNEQFF	TRBJ2-1	.	TRBV27
CASSHRTVGYTNTGELFF	TRBJ2-2	.	TRBV6-5
CATSRTSGRGNEQFF	TRBJ2-1	medium-sized	TRBV15
CSVEEVGSADTQYF	TRBJ2-3	.	TRBV29-1
CAIGETGELFF	TRBJ2-2	large	TRBV11-2
CASSPVPSGAHREQYF	TRBJ2-7	.	TRBV12-3/TRBV12-4
CASSSTGVAMNTEAFF	TRBJ1-1	.	TRBV28
CASSLRGQGALYGYTF	TRBJ1-2	.	TRBV27
CASSQGLGFEQFF	TRBJ2-1	.	TRBV3-1
CASSPTWTSGGTQYF	TRBJ2-3	.	TRBV3-1
CASSLGLETLNSYEQYF	TRBJ2-7	.	TRBV13
CASSLEQGYGNTIYF	TRBJ1-3	.	TRBV7-9
CASSSFTDTQYF	TRBJ2-3	.	TRBV2
CSVRTGVNGNTIYF	TRBJ1-3	medium-sized	TRBV29-1
CTSSRPGQDDSNQPQHF	TRBJ1-5	.	TRBV1
CASSLQNTGELFF	TRBJ2-2	.	TRBV5-1
CASSIVGGTSGMIAKNIQYF	TRBJ2-4	.	TRBV19
CASSLGKGARGETQYF	TRBJ2-5	.	TRBV7-9
CASSLGQGAINEQYF	TRBJ2-7	medium-sized	TRBV7-9
CASSYLRRTSGSYEQFF	TRBJ2-1	.	TRBV6-2/TRBV6-3
CATSQRNSYNEQFF	TRBJ2-1	.	TRBV24-1
CASSLYIQGLNYGYTF	TRBJ1-2	medium-sized	TRBV28